This paragraph covers one T cell receptor beta chain sequence. The antigen is unknown. 13 Jbeta primers and 60 Vbeta primers were used for the PCR. Only in-frame clones appear in the TCRdb table, and some are missing; sequencing was by immunoSEQ multiplex PCR. The sample has about 110,000 clones, around three quarters seen once. These data belong to a study of cytomegalovirus exposure and HLA in healthy donors. Study results and caveats: Cytomegalovirus-associated TCR beta chains were listed, numbering 164. Cytomegalovirus status, reportedly, was diagnosed with high specificity and sensitivity by the classifier.

CDR1 is SNHLY and CDR2 is FYNNEI in the germline V gene. The germline V and J ends were trimmed by 7 bases and 3 bases, with 16 bases remaining between them. The CDR3 is made up of 14 amino acids. The gene calls are TRBV2 and TRBJ2-7; the D gene is possibly TRBD1 (6 bases). This clonotype originated in a boy younger than 18 in good health and CMV-seronegative. Input material: PBMCs. The CDR3 DNA reads as TGTGCCAGCACCGTACAGGGAACTAACTACGAGCAGTACTTC. It is translated as CASTVQGTNYEQYF.